This entry lists 15 T cell receptor beta chains sequenced from one sample in a study of response to subunit inactivated influenza vaccine. TCRdb re-analysed the RT-PCR reads in MiXCR, keeping a single row per CDR3 protein. In the table there are a few hundred thousand distinct CDR3 sequences, less than 15% of which are singletons. Source: PBMCs from blood, taken 11 to 12 days after vaccination. Source of these receptors: a man aged 45-65 years who received an inactivated influenza vaccine.

There are a few counts of this clonotype. The J gene is TRBJ2-1, the V gene TRBV7-9; D is undetermined. Germline V gene data show CDR1 as SEHNR and CDR2 as FQNEAQ (reference sequence). There are 15 residues in the CDR3. The germline V and J ends were trimmed by 5 bases and 6 bases, with 17 bases remaining between them. The CDR3 coding sequence is TGTGCCAGCAGCACCAACCGATATCTGGGCAATGAGCAGTTCTTC. Residues: CASSTNRYLGNEQFF. The whole variable domain, filled in from reference TRBV7-9 and TRBJ2-1, reads DTGVSQNPRHKITKRGQNVTFRCDPISEHNRLYWYRQTLGQGPEFLTYFQNEAQLEKSRLLSDRFSAERPKGSFSTLEIQRTEQGDSAMYLCASSTNRYLGNEQFFGPGTRLTVL.

This clonotype has more than one count but fewer than ten. The rearrangement joins TRBV5-1 to TRBJ1-1, with D perhaps TRBD1 (5 bases). Germline V gives CDR1 SGHRS, CDR2 YFSETQ. The ends were cut back, 4 bases at V and 6 bases at J, with 13 bases in the middle. The CDR3 spans 13 residues. The CDR3 loop reads CASSPGHPAEAFF. The DNA for the CDR3 is TGCGCCAGCAGCCCTGGACACCCGGCTGAAGCTTTCTTT. Full variable domain (rest looked up from reference TRBV5-1 and TRBJ1-1): KAGVTQTPRYLIKTRGQQVTLSCSPISGHRSVSWYQQTPGQGLQFLFEYFSETQRNKGNFPGRFSGRQFSNSRSEMNVSTLELGDSALYLCASSPGHPAEAFFGQGTRLTVV.

This chain links TRBV28 with TRBJ2-3; TRBD1 agrees at 7 bases. The junction had 8 bases not matched to a gene; V was cut back by 5 bases and J by 0 bases. The CDR3 is 16 residues long. Germline assignment: CDR1 MDHEN and CDR2 SYDVKM. The CDR3 sequence: CASSPRTGPSTDTQYF. CDR3 DNA: TGTGCCAGCAGTCCCCGGACAGGACCTAGCACAGATACGCAGTATTTT. The full variable domain, with the rest looked up from reference TRBV28 and TRBJ2-3, is DVKVTQSSRYLVKRTGEKVFLECVQDMDHENMFWYRQDPGLGLRLIYFSYDVKMKEKGDIPEGYSVSREKKERFSLILESASTNQTSMYLCASSPRTGPSTDTQYFGPGTRLTVL.

In this sample, this clonotype turned up many times. The chain recombines TRBV5-5 with TRBJ1-1, with 10 bases matching TRBD1. The CDR3 has 14 residues. Trimming took 4 bases from V and 9 from J; bases not matched to a gene: 9. The V gene's germline CDR1 is SGHKS and CDR2 YYEKEE (reference sequence). The CDR3 DNA sequence: TGTGCCAGCAGCACGACAGGGGGCGTGATGAAAGCTTTCTTT. Encoded protein: CASSTTGGVMKAFF.

This clonotype has just a few counts. The rearrangement uses TRBV24-1 and TRBJ1-1; no definite D call. The CDR3 is made up of 14 amino acids. Trimming shortened V by 4 bases and J by 10 bases, and 18 bases separated the two germline ends. CDR1 and CDR2 from the germline V gene are KGHDR and SFDVKD. As DNA, the CDR3 is TGTGCCACCAGTGAGGCCGGGCCGGTAGCGAGAGCTTTCTTT. This encodes CATSEAGPVARAFF.

Note on this clonotype: An end of the junction does not agree with germline; a read error may underlie this. The rearrangement links TRBV7-9 to TRBJ2-5, with D perhaps TRBD2 (6 bases). Germline CDR1 is SEHNR and CDR2 is FQNEAQ (reference sequence). This CDR3 spans 17 amino acids. CDR3 DNA: TGTGCCAGCAGCACAACAATGGAGGGGTCAGGACAAGAGACCCTGTACTTC. This gives the protein CASSTTMEGSGQETLYF.

This chain connects TRBV6-2 or TRBV6-3 to TRBJ2-5; no clear D gene. Germline CDR1 and CDR2: MNHEY and SVGEGT. V lost 8 bases to trimming and J lost 2 bases, with 12 bases between them. The CDR3 is 13 residues long. The DNA for the CDR3 is TGTGCCAGCGAAACAGTATCACAAGAGACCCAGTACTTC. Encoded protein: CASETVSQETQYF.

This clonotype has more than one count but fewer than ten. The V and J genes are TRBV12-3 or TRBV12-4 and TRBJ2-1, with 10 bases identical to TRBD2. V shed 10 bases, J shed 4 bases, and the junction held 7 bases outside the gene matches. CDR3 length: 14 amino acids. The CDR3 DNA follows: TGTGCCATCCGAACTAGCGGGGCTTACAATGAGCAGTTCTTC. Translating gives CAIRTSGAYNEQFF.

This clonotype was observed at least ten times. The CDR3 bases are TGTGCCAGCACCGGACAGTACTCCTACAATGAGCAGTTCTTC. Protein sequence: CASTGQYSYNEQFF. This chain connects TRBV18 to TRBJ2-1; possibly TRBD1 for D (6 bases). The CDR3 totals 14 residues. Germline loops: CDR1 KGHSH, CDR2 LQKENI. V lost 8 bases and J 0 bases, leaving 11 bases between the germline ends.

This clonotype showed up just a few times. The chain has TRBV6-1 and TRBJ2-5; possibly TRBD1 or TRBD2 for D (6 bases each). The CDR3 spans 14 residues. CDR1 is MNHNS, CDR2 SASEGT, per germline. The V gene lost 8 bases and the J gene lost 2 bases, with 15 bases spanning the gap. The chain's CDR3 is CASRDGGRQETQYF. CDR3 sequence (DNA): TGTGCCAGCCGGGACGGGGGCAGGCAAGAGACCCAGTACTTC.

The sample holds many counts of this clonotype. The chain is built from TRBV5-1 and TRBJ2-2; no clear D gene. Germline-derived CDR1 and CDR2 are SGHRS and YFSETQ. The CDR3 contains 16 residues. The germline V and J ends were trimmed by 0 bases and 3 bases, with 12 bases remaining between them. The chain's CDR3 is CASSLDGWPDTGELFF. The CDR3 nucleotides read TGCGCCAGCAGCTTGGATGGTTGGCCGGACACCGGGGAGCTGTTTTTT.

This clonotype has more than one count but fewer than ten. The chain couples TRBV2 to TRBJ1-5; D gene ambiguous. In germline, CDR1 is SNHLY, CDR2 FYNNEI. The ends were cut back, 2 bases at V and 3 bases at J, with 11 bases in the middle. The CDR3 extends over 15 amino acids. The CDR3 spells CASSERARNNQPQHF. The CDR3, as DNA: TGTGCCAGCAGTGAACGGGCCAGGAACAATCAGCCCCAGCATTTT.

In this sample, this clonotype turned up a few times. The CDR3 bases are TGTGCCAGCATTGACAGGGGCGGGACTGAAGCTTTCTTT. It codes for CASIDRGGTEAFF. The V and J genes are TRBV6-6 and TRBJ1-1; 8 bases align to TRBD1. The CDR3 is made up of 13 amino acids. The V segment lost 7 bases and the J segment 5 bases; nucleotides outside the gene matches: 6. Germline CDR1 and CDR2: MNHNY and SVGAGI (reference sequence).

The CDR3 nucleotides are TGTGCCAGCAGTTACTCACCGGACGAGCAGTACTTC. Translating it yields CASSYSPDEQYF. The rearrangement joins TRBV6-2 or TRBV6-3 to TRBJ2-7; no clear D. CDR1 is MNHEY and CDR2 is SVGEGT in the germline V gene. CDR3 size: 12 residues. V was trimmed by 0 bases and J by 5 bases, leaving 5 bases between them.

The table lists this clonotype with many counts. The chain combines TRBV4-1 with TRBJ2-3; the D is unclear. V was clipped by 0 bases and J by 6 bases, with 16 bases between them. Germline CDR1 MGHRA, CDR2 YSYEKL. The CDR3 length is 16 residues. CDR3 region: CASSQDIPTPWDTQYF. The CDR3 bases are TGCGCCAGCAGCCAAGATATACCCACCCCGTGGGATACGCAGTATTTT.